The clone carrying this T cell receptor (beta chain) was counted only a few times. The antigen remains undetermined. This record belongs to a study of T-cell reconstitution after alpha-beta-depleted transplantation in children. Unmatched junction bases numbered 7, after V lost 5 bases and J lost 1 base. The CDR3 has 16 amino acids. Germline V gene lookup returns CDR1 SGHTA and CDR2 FQGNSA. The authors prepared the TCRbeta library with unique molecular identifiers. Each CDR3 protein gets one entry after TCRdb re-called the PCR reads with MiXCR. The table shows fewer than 700,000 distinct CDR3 sequences, with 10% to 15% occurring only once. Study-wide findings and caveats: Newly generated T cells supplied most T-cell counts and diversity one year post-transplant.

The V gene is TRBV7-2, the J gene TRBJ2-3; TRBD1 matches 9 bases. This specimen was PBMCs, mostly from graft donor cells, taken 360 days after TCRalphabeta/CD19-depleted stem cell transplant. This receptor was identified in a male patient aged 10 to 17 who had a stem cell transplant for acute myeloid leukemia, so the T cells may come from the graft donor. The CDR3 DNA reads TGTGCCAGCAGCGTCGTTTGGACAGGGGGCACAGATACGCAGTATTTT. Protein: CASSVVWTGGTDTQYF.